The 25 T cell receptor beta chains reported below all come from one sample, sequenced in a study of T-cell reconstitution after alpha-beta-depleted transplantation in children. Unique molecular identifiers were incorporated during preparation of the TCRbeta library. Using its own MiXCR run on the PCR reads, TCRdb lists one record per CDR3 protein. The table includes around 370,000 distinct CDR3 sequences, 15% to 20% detected once. The sample here was PBMCs, mostly from graft donor cells, taken 360 days after TCRalphabeta/CD19-depleted stem cell transplant. Source of these receptors: a male patient between 2 and 15 years old who had a stem cell transplant for acute lymphoblastic leukemia, so the T cells may come from the graft donor.

Only a few counts were recorded for this clonotype. The chain is built from TRBV7-6 and TRBJ2-4, with TRBD1 matching over 7 bases. Looked up from germline, CDR1 is SGHVS and CDR2 is FNYEAQ. The CDR3 is 16 amino acids. V gave up 5 bases and J gave up 7 bases; unmatched junction bases: 14. The CDR3 DNA reads as TGTGCCAGCAGCCCATCCTATACCCCCAGGGGGAACATTCAGTACTTC. Encoded protein: CASSPSYTPRGNIQYF.

This clonotype was recorded many times. The chain couples TRBV28 to TRBJ2-7; the D is unclear. In germline, CDR1 is MDHEN, CDR2 SYDVKM. V shed 3 bases and J shed 3 bases, with 21 bases lying between them. The CDR3 totals 17 residues. The CDR3 DNA reads TGTGCCAGCAGTTTCCCTTTCGGCCAAGGCCGAAACTACGAGCAGTACTTC. Amino acid sequence: CASSFPFGQGRNYEQYF.

This clonotype occurred a few times. In DNA, the CDR3 is TGTGCCAGCAGCGCCGTAGCGGCTAGCACAGATACGCAGTATTTT. The encoded protein is CASSAVAASTDTQYF. The chain carries TRBV9 and TRBJ2-3, with D tentatively TRBD2 (6 bases). The CDR3 runs to 15 residues. Per the germline V gene, CDR1 is SGDLS and CDR2 is YYNGEE. V lost 3 bases to trimming and J lost 0 bases, with 11 bases between them.

This clonotype has only a few counts. This chain joins TRBV9 and TRBJ2-1; no definite D call. The V end lost 2 bases, the J end lost 9 bases, and 15 bases lay between the germline ends. The length of the CDR3 is 14 residues. CDR1 is SGDLS and CDR2 is YYNGEE in the germline V gene. CDR3 amino acids: CASSVGYSELEQFF. CDR3 DNA sequence: TGTGCCAGCAGCGTGGGTTACTCTGAACTTGAGCAGTTCTTC.

A single count supports this clonotype. The chain joins TRBV7-8 to TRBJ2-5, with D possibly being TRBD1 (5 bases). V shed 5 bases and J shed 2 bases, with 15 bases lying between them. The CDR3 contains 15 residues. Germline CDR1 reads SGHVS; CDR2 reads FQNEAQ. The CDR3 coding sequence is TGTGCCAGCAGCCCCTGGACACAACCACAAGAGACCCAGTACTTC. Translated: CASSPWTQPQETQYF.

This chain links TRBV5-1 with TRBJ1-4; 8 bases agree with TRBD1. This CDR3 is built from 15 residues. Unmatched junction bases numbered 8, after V lost 4 bases and J lost 6 bases. Germline loops: CDR1 SGHRS, CDR2 YFSETQ. Written as DNA, the CDR3 is TGCGCCAGCAGCAATGGACAGGGAGCGGATGAAAAACTGTTTTTT. It yields the protein CASSNGQGADEKLFF.

The gene calls are TRBV4-3 and TRBJ2-2; 11 bases are shared with TRBD2. The germline CDR1 and CDR2 sequences are LGHNA and YSLEER. The junction had 7 bases not matched to a gene; V was cut back by 3 bases and J by 7 bases. There are 16 residues in the CDR3. The DNA for the CDR3 is TGCGCCAGCAGCCACTTGACTAGCGGGAAGAACGGGGAGCTGTTTTTT. Protein product: CASSHLTSGKNGELFF.

This clonotype came up a few times. The chain links TRBV4-3 to TRBJ2-7, with D tentatively TRBD1 or TRBD2 (5 bases each). This CDR3 comprises 16 residues. The V gene's germline CDR1 is LGHNA and CDR2 YSLEER. V lost 0 bases and J 2 bases, leaving 14 bases between the germline ends. The chain's CDR3 is CASSQDRGYPPYEQYF. The DNA of the CDR3 is TGCGCCAGCAGCCAAGATCGGGGCTACCCCCCCTACGAGCAGTACTTC.

In its sample, this clonotype was seen a few times. The rearrangement uses TRBV28 and TRBJ2-3; the D is unclear. Germline lookup yields CDR1 MDHEN and CDR2 SYDVKM. This CDR3 region has 15 residues. The germline V and J ends were trimmed by 2 bases and 6 bases, with 15 bases remaining between them. CDR3 in DNA: TGTGCCAGCAGTTTAGGAGTTTCGAGGTCCGATACGCAGTATTTT. Its translation is CASSLGVSRSDTQYF.

In its sample, this clonotype was seen a few times. V gene TRBV12-3 or TRBV12-4 combines with J gene TRBJ1-6; a possible D gene is TRBD1 (5 bases). This CDR3 is built from 16 residues. V was trimmed by 3 bases and J by 13 bases, leaving 22 bases between them. As DNA, the CDR3 is TGTGCCAGCAGTTTCCGGGTAGGGGCGGGTGCGGTTCCCCTCCACTTT. It codes for CASSFRVGAGAVPLHF.

The chain employs TRBV14 and TRBJ2-2; TRBD1 might be the D (6 bases). This CDR3 is 15 amino acids long. From germline, CDR1 is SGHDN and CDR2 FVKESK. Trimming took 1 base from V and 3 from J, leaving 9 bases between them. CDR3 amino acids: CASSQGQVHTGELFF. CDR3 DNA sequence: TGTGCCAGCAGCCAAGGACAGGTCCACACCGGGGAGCTGTTTTTT. The entire variable domain, with the rest obtained from reference TRBV14 and TRBJ2-2, is as follows: EAGVTQFPSHSVIEKGQTVTLRCDPISGHDNLYWYRRVMGKEIKFLLHFVKESKQDESGMPNNRFLAERTGGTYSTLKVQPAELEDSGVYFCASSQGQVHTGELFFGEGSRLTVL.

Concerning this clonotype itself: The junction shows a germline mismatch at one end, possibly a read error. This chain joins TRBV5-8 and TRBJ2-7; tentative D call: TRBD1 (5 bases). This CDR3 comprises 15 residues. CDR1 is SGHTS and CDR2 is YDEGEE in the germline V gene. The CDR3 nucleotides read TGTGCCAGCAGCTGGGGCCAGATTTCCACCTACGAGGAGTACTTC. This sequence encodes CASSWGQISTYEEYF.

In its sample, this clonotype was seen a few times. This chain uses TRBV9 with TRBJ2-1; 9 nucleotides line up with TRBD2. From germline, CDR1 is SGDLS and CDR2 YYNGEE. After removal of 0 bases from V and 4 bases from J, the junction contained 2 bases not matched to a gene. The CDR3 is 15 amino acids. In DNA, the CDR3 is TGTGCCAGCAGCGTAGCTCTAGCGGGGTACAATGAGCAGTTCTTC. Its protein is CASSVALAGYNEQFF.

The gene calls are TRBV5-1 and TRBJ2-7, with D perhaps matching TRBD2 (5 bases). This CDR3 region has 16 residues. Germline CDR1 SGHRS, CDR2 YFSETQ. The V end was cut by 0 bases, the J end by 5 bases, with 18 bases between. The CDR3, as DNA: TGCGCCAGCAGCTTGGCCTCTACTAGTAGAACCCACGAGCAGTACTTC. This gives the protein CASSLASTSRTHEQYF.

The gene calls are TRBV10-3 and TRBJ2-1, with 7 nucleotides matching TRBD2. Looked up from germline, CDR1 is ENHRY and CDR2 is SYGVKD. CDR3 length equals 15 residues. Trimming at V came to 9 bases and at J to 8 bases, leaving 16 bases not matched to a gene. CDR3 region: CAMAGGRERIDEQFF. The CDR3 coding sequence is TGTGCCATGGCAGGAGGGCGGGAGAGAATCGATGAGCAGTTCTTC.

The rearrangement uses TRBV12-3 or TRBV12-4 and TRBJ2-2, with a tentative D call TRBD2 (6 bases). Trimming cost V 5 bases and J 7 bases, with 11 bases left between them. This CDR3 region has 13 residues. CDR3 protein: CASSREYVGELFF. The CDR3 DNA reads TGTGCCAGCAGTCGGGAGTACGTCGGGGAGCTGTTTTTT.

In its sample, this clonotype was seen a few times. The V and J genes are TRBV7-6 and TRBJ2-7, with TRBD2 matching 8 bases. CDR1 SGHVS and CDR2 FNYEAQ come from the germline V gene. The trim removed 5 bases at V and 3 bases at J, leaving 6 bases unmatched. The CDR3 is made up of 14 amino acids. CDR3 region: CASSQTSADYEQYF. The DNA for the CDR3 is TGTGCCAGCAGCCAGACTAGCGCTGACTACGAGCAGTACTTC.

This chain's CDR3 is CASSLIGTSGRSYEQYF. The CDR3 bases are TGTGCCAGCAGCTTAATTGGGACTAGCGGGCGGTCCTACGAGCAGTACTTC. The V gene is TRBV7-6, the J gene TRBJ2-7; 12 bases agree with TRBD2. J lost 1 base, V lost 2 bases, and 6 bases had no gene match. This CDR3 region has 17 residues. Per the germline V gene, CDR1 is SGHVS and CDR2 is FNYEAQ.

This clonotype appeared a few times. This CDR3 reads CSATEDRQEGTQYF. The CDR3 DNA sequence: TGCAGTGCTACAGAGGACAGACAAGAGGGGACCCAGTACTTC. The chain carries TRBV20-1 and TRBJ2-5; TRBD1 might be the D (6 bases). In germline, CDR1 is DFQATT, CDR2 SNEGSKA (reference sequence). The CDR3 extends over 14 amino acids. V was trimmed by 4 bases and J by 7 bases, leaving 19 bases between them.

This clonotype has a handful of counts. The rearrangement links TRBV9 to TRBJ2-1, with a tentative D call TRBD2 (6 bases). The CDR3 extends over 16 amino acids. Germline V gene lookup returns CDR1 SGDLS and CDR2 YYNGEE. The V end lost 0 bases, the J end lost 4 bases, and 14 bases lay between the germline ends. The CDR3 here is CASSVATSLRYNEQFF. As DNA, the CDR3 is TGTGCCAGCAGCGTAGCGACTAGTTTGCGGTACAATGAGCAGTTCTTC.

This chain uses TRBV28 with TRBJ1-2, with a tentative D call TRBD1 (6 bases). The CDR3 has 14 amino acids. The germline CDR1 and CDR2 sequences are MDHEN and SYDVKM. V was shortened by 8 bases and J by 4 bases, with 17 bases between the two germline ends. This CDR3 reads CASQQGGSTYGYTF. The CDR3, as DNA: TGTGCCAGCCAACAAGGGGGTTCTACCTATGGCTACACCTTC.

This clonotype was found many times. Here the CDR3 DNA reads TGTGCCAGCAGTTTTAAGCGGGTGGGGCAGTACTTC. This codes for CASSFKRVGQYF. The chain combines TRBV12-3 or TRBV12-4 with TRBJ2-7, with D perhaps matching TRBD2 (6 bases). The CDR3 is 12 amino acids. Trimming took 3 bases from V and 9 from J, leaving 12 bases between them.

Only a few counts were recorded for this clonotype. This chain links TRBV15 with TRBJ2-3; TRBD2 is a possible D gene (6 bases). Germline V gene sequence: CDR1 LNHNV, CDR2 YYDKDF (reference sequence). The V end lost 0 bases, the J end lost 1 base, and 17 bases lay between the germline ends. The CDR3 contains 18 residues. CDR3 in DNA: TGTGCCACCAGCAGAGAGGTTGTGGGCGGGATTCGCACAGATACGCAGTATTTT. This translates into CATSREVVGGIRTDTQYF. Together with reference TRBV15 and TRBJ2-3, the CDR3 gives the full variable domain: DAMVIQNPRYQVTQFGKPVTLSCSQTLNHNVMYWYQQKSSQAPKLLFHYYDKDFNNEADTPDNFQSRRPNTSFCFLDIRSPGLGDTAMYLCATSREVVGGIRTDTQYFGPGTRLTVL.

CDR3 loop: CASSYSGANYGYTF. The CDR3 DNA reads TGTGCCAGCAGTTACTCGGGGGCTAACTATGGCTACACCTTC. The rearrangement links TRBV6-5 to TRBJ1-2, with D possibly being TRBD1 (5 bases). This CDR3 spans 14 amino acids. V lost 0 bases to trimming and J lost 0 bases, with 5 bases between them. The germline V gene has CDR1 MNHEY and CDR2 SVGAGI.

This clonotype was recorded many times. The rearrangement uses TRBV28 and TRBJ1-5, with D possibly matching TRBD1 (5 bases). Trimming cost V 2 bases and J 3 bases, with 14 bases left between them. Germline lookup yields CDR1 MDHEN and CDR2 SYDVKM. This CDR3 spans 16 amino acids. CDR3 residues: CASSLGARPFNQPQHF. In nucleotides, the CDR3 is TGTGCCAGCAGTTTAGGGGCAAGGCCCTTCAATCAGCCCCAGCATTTT. Looking up the rest from reference TRBV28 and TRBJ1-5 gives the full variable domain: DVKVTQSSRYLVKRTGEKVFLECVQDMDHENMFWYRQDPGLGLRLIYFSYDVKMKEKGDIPEGYSVSREKKERFSLILESASTNQTSMYLCASSLGARPFNQPQHFGDGTRLSIL.